This passage covers 21 T cell receptor beta chains from one sample sequenced in a study of early T cells in non-severe SARS-CoV-2 infection. TCRdb re-called the 5' RACE reads through MiXCR, storing one row per CDR3 protein. The table has 25,000 to 30,000 distinct CDR3 sequences, roughly 4.5% seen once. Sequenced input: whole blood. The receptors were sampled from an adult who was a healthcare worker with PCR-confirmed SARS-CoV-2 infection or an uninfected control (not recorded which).

The chain uses TRBV30 and TRBJ1-3; 9 nucleotides agree with TRBD1. The CDR3 is 16 amino acids. Losses at the gene ends were 2 bases for V and 3 bases for J; bases not matched to a gene: 8. The germline V gene encodes CDR1 GTSNPN and CDR2 SVGIG (reference sequence). The CDR3 region has the DNA TGTGCCTGGAGTCTAACGCCGGGACAGGGTGGAAACACCATATATTTT. Its protein is CAWSLTPGQGGNTIYF.

The V gene is TRBV7-9, the J gene TRBJ1-3; D call uncertain. CDR1 and CDR2 (germline): SEHNR, FQNEAQ (reference sequence). The CDR3 has 13 residues. V was pared by 2 bases and J by 0 bases, with 2 bases between. The CDR3 spells CASSLSSGNTIYF. CDR3 DNA: TGTGCCAGCAGCTTATCCTCTGGAAACACCATATATTTT.

The chain employs TRBV24-1 and TRBJ2-1, with 8 bases matching TRBD1. Germline CDR1 KGHDR, CDR2 SFDVKD. The CDR3 totals 13 residues. Trimming took 6 bases from V and 8 from J; bases not matched to a gene: 5. The CDR3 DNA reads TGTGCCACCAGTCTCCCAGGGGGCTATGAGCAGTTCTTC. Its translation is CATSLPGGYEQFF.

This clonotype was observed many times. The J gene is TRBJ1-1, the V gene TRBV11-2; D is perhaps TRBD1 (6 bases). CDR1 is SGHAT and CDR2 is FQNNGV in the germline V gene. Trimming removed 5 bases at V and 0 bases at J, with 10 bases between. The CDR3 covers 14 residues. Here the CDR3 reads CASSVGTLNTEAFF. The CDR3 nucleotides read TGTGCCAGCAGCGTCGGGACACTGAACACTGAAGCTTTCTTT.

The chain joins TRBV6-2 or TRBV6-3 to TRBJ2-3, with TRBD2 matching 7 bases. Germline V lookup: CDR1 MNHEY, CDR2 SVGEGT. The CDR3 covers 16 residues. V lost 8 bases to trimming and J lost 5 bases; unmatched junction nucleotides: 16. The DNA for the CDR3 is TGTGCCAGCCAAACCCCTGCGGGCGGGAGTCGAGATACGCAGTATTTT. Translated, it gives CASQTPAGGSRDTQYF.

In this sample, this clonotype turned up a few times. The chain joins TRBV6-4 to TRBJ2-1, with TRBD1 matching 9 bases. Per the germline V gene, CDR1 is MRHNA and CDR2 is SNTAGT. After removal of 8 bases from V and 5 bases from J, the junction contained 13 bases not matched to a gene. The CDR3 has 16 residues. For the CDR3, the DNA is TGTGCCAGCCGAATCCGGGACAGGGAAAATCACAATGAGCAGTTCTTC. It specifies CASRIRDRENHNEQFF.

The chain has TRBV28 and TRBJ2-1, with TRBD1 matching over 8 bases. Trimming took 4 bases from V and 15 from J; bases not matched to a gene: 8. There are 12 residues in the CDR3. Germline V lookup: CDR1 MDHEN, CDR2 SYDVKM. CDR3 sequence reads: CASSSGTGRMFF. Here the CDR3 DNA reads TGTGCCAGCAGTTCGGGGACAGGAAGGATGTTCTTC. Complete variable domain (other parts from reference TRBV28 and TRBJ2-1): DVKVTQSSRYLVKRTGEKVFLECVQDMDHENMFWYRQDPGLGLRLIYFSYDVKMKEKGDIPEGYSVSREKKERFSLILESASTNQTSMYLCASSSGTGRMFFGPGTRLTVL.

This clonotype was detected many times. CDR3 protein: CASSATGTTNEKLFF. The CDR3 coding sequence is TGCGCCAGCAGCGCAACAGGGACTACTAATGAAAAACTGTTTTTT. This chain connects TRBV5-1 to TRBJ1-4, with TRBD1 as a possible D gene (6 bases). Germline lookup yields CDR1 SGHRS and CDR2 YFSETQ. The length of the CDR3 is 15 residues. Trimming took 4 bases from V and 2 from J, leaving 12 bases between them. Full variable domain (outside the CDR3, taken from reference TRBV5-1 and TRBJ1-4): KAGVTQTPRYLIKTRGQQVTLSCSPISGHRSVSWYQQTPGQGLQFLFEYFSETQRNKGNFPGRFSGRQFSNSRSEMNVSTLELGDSALYLCASSATGTTNEKLFFGSGTQLSVL.

This clonotype was seen more than once but under ten times. This chain uses TRBV5-1 with TRBJ2-3; D ambiguous. The CDR3 runs 12 residues. V shed 0 bases and J shed 6 bases, with 5 bases lying between them. Germline assignment: CDR1 SGHRS and CDR2 YFSETQ. CDR3 protein: CASSLARDTQYF. The CDR3 nucleotides read TGCGCCAGCAGCTTGGCTAGGGATACGCAGTATTTT.

This clonotype was seen a handful of times. The chain employs TRBV3-1 and TRBJ1-5, with unresolved D. This CDR3 has 17 residues. V was cut by 1 base and J by 2 bases, with 15 bases left in between. CDR1 and CDR2 from the germline V gene are LGHDT and YNNKEL (reference sequence). CDR3 sequence (DNA): TGTGCCAGCAGCCAAGGAGGAGGAGCGGTCCGCAATCAGCCCCAGCATTTT. Protein: CASSQGGGAVRNQPQHF.

The sample holds many counts of this clonotype. The chain recombines TRBV18 with TRBJ1-5, with no clear D. The V gene's germline CDR1 is KGHSH and CDR2 LQKENI. The CDR3 contains 13 residues. V lost 8 bases and J 11 bases, leaving 19 bases between the germline ends. The CDR3 region has the DNA TGTGCCAGCAACGCCGAAGGGCTAGAGGCCCAGCATTTT. This translates into CASNAEGLEAQHF.

This clonotype has at least ten counts. The chain carries TRBV7-3 and TRBJ1-1; D remains unclear. This CDR3 is built from 14 residues. V was shortened by 5 bases and J by 6 bases, with 16 bases between the two germline ends. Germline V gene data show CDR1 as SGHTA and CDR2 as FQGTGA. In nucleotides, the CDR3 is TGTGCCAGCAGCACTACCGGAGGGCGAGCTGAAGCTTTCTTT. Translating it yields CASSTTGGRAEAFF.

This clonotype was seen repeatedly, ten times or more. The rearrangement links TRBV27 to TRBJ1-2; D call uncertain. The CDR3 extends over 13 amino acids. V was cut by 5 bases and J by 3 bases, with 10 bases left in between. CDR1 and CDR2 from the germline V gene are MNHEY and SMNVEV (reference sequence). For the CDR3, the DNA is TGTGCCAGCAGTCCGACCCGTTACTATGGCTACACCTTC. Translated, it gives CASSPTRYYGYTF.

This clonotype was seen a few times. CDR3 sequence (DNA): TGTGCCAGTAGTATAGAGGCAGGGCGCGACGAGCAGTACTTC. Protein product: CASSIEAGRDEQYF. V and J are TRBV19 and TRBJ2-7; the D gene is possibly TRBD1 (5 bases). CDR1 and CDR2 (germline): LNHDA, SQIVND (reference sequence). The CDR3 runs 14 residues. V lost 0 bases and J 5 bases, leaving 11 bases between the germline ends.

The sample holds a few counts of this clonotype. This chain connects TRBV12-3 or TRBV12-4 to TRBJ2-1; no clear D. This CDR3 has 11 residues. V was clipped by 6 bases and J by 7 bases, with 7 bases between them. The CDR3 loop reads CASRQINEQFF. The CDR3 nucleotides read TGTGCCAGCAGACAAATAAATGAGCAGTTCTTC.

In this sample, this clonotype turned up a few times. The CDR3 sequence is CASSQDRLRVDQPQHF. The CDR3 region has the DNA TGCGCCAGCAGCCAAGACCGCCTCAGGGTTGATCAGCCCCAGCATTTT. J is TRBJ1-5 and V is TRBV4-1, with TRBD1 as a possible D gene (5 bases). Trimming removed 0 bases at V and 5 bases at J, with 14 bases between. The V gene's germline CDR1 is MGHRA and CDR2 YSYEKL. This CDR3 has 16 amino acids.

This clonotype came up a few times. The chain recombines TRBV3-1 with TRBJ2-5; 10 bases fit TRBD2. CDR1 and CDR2 (germline): LGHDT, YNNKEL (reference sequence). The length of the CDR3 is 13 residues. J lost 9 bases, V lost 2 bases, and 3 bases had no gene match. The CDR3, as DNA: TGTGCCAGCAGCCAACTTAGCGGGGGGCCCCAGTACTTC. It is translated as CASSQLSGGPQYF.

This clonotype occurred a few times. The CDR3 sequence is CSAGGQGVTYEQYF. In DNA form, the CDR3 reads TGCAGCGCCGGAGGACAGGGGGTAACCTACGAGCAGTACTTC. The chain is built from TRBV29-1 and TRBJ2-7; TRBD1 matches 10 bases. V lost 7 bases to trimming and J lost 2 bases; unmatched junction nucleotides: 8. CDR1 is SQVTM, CDR2 ANQGSEA, per germline. The CDR3 contains 14 residues.

In this sample, this clonotype turned up many times. This chain connects TRBV5-1 to TRBJ2-7; 8 bases line up with TRBD1. Germline lookup yields CDR1 SGHRS and CDR2 YFSETQ. V was pared by 5 bases and J by 2 bases, with 6 bases of the junction left unmatched. The CDR3 extends over 14 amino acids. CDR3 sequence reads: CASRRGGQAYEQYF. The CDR3 nucleotides are TGCGCCAGCAGACGAGGGGGACAGGCCTACGAGCAGTACTTC.

The table lists this clonotype with many counts. The rearrangement uses TRBV5-1 and TRBJ2-1; no clear D gene. The CDR3 loop spans 15 amino acids. V was pared by 0 bases and J by 1 base, with 8 bases between. Per germline, CDR1 SGHRS and CDR2 YFSETQ. As DNA, the CDR3 is TGCGCCAGCAGCTTGGCTCCTGGGTCCTACAATGAGCAGTTCTTC. Amino acids: CASSLAPGSYNEQFF.

This clonotype was picked up many times. This rearrangement joins TRBV12-3 or TRBV12-4 to TRBJ1-5; no firm D call. The V end lost 3 bases, the J end lost 5 bases, and 8 bases lay between the germline ends. The CDR3 has 13 residues. The DNA of the CDR3 is TGTGCCAGCAGTTTGTTAAGGGATCAGCCCCAGCATTTT. This encodes CASSLLRDQPQHF.